The 20 T cell receptor beta chains below were found in one sample sequenced in a study of beta chain features in type 1 diabetes. Antigens of these TCRs are unknown. Findings and caveats of the study: Shortening of TCRB CDR3s, moderate but significant, appeared in all four CD4+ subsets of Type 1 diabetes patients.

Expressed TCRB transcripts were sequenced because the entire RNA isolate underwent reverse transcription. Libraries were prepared by immunoSEQ multiplex PCR; TCRdb keeps only in-frame clonotypes and omits some of them. Found here are over 650,000 clones, over 12% of them singletons; the top ten hold 0.04%. The sample was naive CD4+ T cells from blood. The receptor source for this set is a man aged 18 to 29 with type 1 diabetes.

This clone was detected a few times. This sequence joins TRBV30 and TRBJ2-5, with 8 bases that match TRBD2. Germline CDR1 GTSNPN, CDR2 SVGIG (reference sequence). The trim removed 4 bases at V and 1 base at J, leaving 8 bases unmatched. The CDR3 contains 15 residues. The CDR3 region is CAWTRTSSFQETQYF. The DNA of the CDR3 is TGTGCCTGGACAAGGACTAGCAGCTTCCAAGAGACCCAGTACTTC. Combining the CDR3 with reference TRBV30 and TRBJ2-5 gives the whole variable domain SQTIHQWPATLVQPVGSPLSLECTVEGTSNPNLYWYRQAAGRGLQLLFYSVGIGQISSEVPQNLSASRPQDRQFILSSKKLLLSDSGFYLCAWTRTSSFQETQYFGPGTRLLVL.

This clone was counted a few times. The chain links TRBV30 to TRBJ2-3, with no clear D. CDR1 and CDR2 from the germline V gene are GTSNPN and SVGIG (reference sequence). This CDR3 region has 12 residues. V gave up 7 bases and J gave up 0 bases, with 8 bases separating them. The CDR3, as DNA: TGTGCCTCCCAGGCCAGCACAGATACGCAGTATTTT. Protein: CASQASTDTQYF.

This chain connects TRBV5-1 to TRBJ1-1; no firm D call. The V gene lost 0 bases and the J gene lost 2 bases, with 11 bases spanning the gap. Looked up from germline, CDR1 is SGHRS and CDR2 is YFSETQ. The CDR3 is made up of 15 amino acids. CDR3 protein: CASSLAVWGNTEAFF. In DNA form, the CDR3 reads TGCGCCAGCAGCTTGGCAGTATGGGGTAACACTGAAGCTTTCTTT.

This clone has more than one count but fewer than ten. V gene TRBV2 combines with J gene TRBJ2-7; 8 bases are shared with TRBD1. This CDR3 contains 14 residues. Germline CDR1 reads SNHLY; CDR2 reads FYNNEI. The V gene end was trimmed by 6 bases and the J gene end by 2 bases; junction bases not matched to a gene: 6. CDR3 sequence reads: CASSTQGEAYEQYF. CDR3 nucleotide sequence: TGTGCCAGCAGCACACAGGGGGAGGCCTACGAGCAGTACTTC.

The sample holds a few counts of this clone. The J gene is TRBJ2-5, the V gene TRBV5-6; D unclear. Germline CDR1 is SGHDT and CDR2 is YYEEEE. CDR3 length: 14 residues. Trimming took off 4 bases at V and 5 bases at J, with 15 bases between the two ends. The CDR3 DNA follows: TGTGCCAGCAGCCGGGCGGTTTCTCTGGAGACCCAGTACTTC. Its translation: CASSRAVSLETQYF.

This clone was seen a few times. The chain joins TRBV7-9 to TRBJ2-1; no definite D call. Germline V CDR1 and CDR2: SEHNR, FQNEAQ (reference sequence). Trimming pared 6 bases from V and 0 bases from J, leaving 21 bases between. CDR3 length equals 18 residues. CDR3: CASRSDSGSLGSYNEQFF. DNA of the CDR3: TGTGCCAGCAGGTCGGATAGTGGGTCATTGGGCTCCTACAATGAGCAGTTCTTC.

This sequence joins TRBV2 and TRBJ2-5; D possibly uses TRBD1 or TRBD2 (5 bases each). Trimming cost V 5 bases and J 6 bases, with 10 bases left between them. The CDR3 runs 12 residues. Germline V gene sequence: CDR1 SNHLY, CDR2 FYNNEI. CDR3 sequence (DNA): TGTGCCAGCAGTCGGGACGACCAGACCCAGTACTTC. It translates to CASSRDDQTQYF. Combining the CDR3 with reference TRBV2 and TRBJ2-5 gives the whole variable domain EPEVTQTPSHQVTQMGQEVILRCVPISNHLYFYWYRQILGQKVEFLVSFYNNEISEKSEIFDDQFSVERPDGSNFTLKIRSTKLEDSAMYFCASSRDDQTQYFGPGTRLLVL.

V and J are TRBV29-1 and TRBJ2-7; a possible D gene is TRBD1 (7 bases). The CDR3 length is 12 residues. Germline values: CDR1 SQVTM, CDR2 ANQGSEA. Trimming took off 3 bases at V and 4 bases at J, with 10 bases between the two ends. CDR3 nucleotides: TGCAGCGTTGAGGAGGGGGCGTACGAGCAGTACTTC. This encodes CSVEEGAYEQYF.

The rearrangement joins TRBV9 to TRBJ2-7; no firm D call. This CDR3 contains 16 residues. Trimming shortened V by 4 bases and J by 0 bases, and 17 bases separated the two germline ends. Germline assignment: CDR1 SGDLS and CDR2 YYNGEE. Here the CDR3 reads CASSSQLTGLSYEQYF. CDR3 sequence (DNA): TGTGCCAGCAGCTCCCAGCTGACGGGTCTCTCCTACGAGCAGTACTTC.

This sequence joins TRBV27 and TRBJ2-2; 10 bases are a match to TRBD2. The CDR3 has 15 residues. J gave up 7 bases and V 4 bases, and 6 bases lay outside the gene matches. In germline, CDR1 is MNHEY, CDR2 SMNVEV (reference sequence). CDR3 sequence (DNA): TGTGCCAGCAGTTCCGGGACTAGCGCCCACGGGGAGCTGTTTTTT. Protein sequence: CASSSGTSAHGELFF.

There are a few counts of this clone. The rearrangement links TRBV4-1 to TRBJ2-1; tentative D call: TRBD2 (5 bases). The V end was cut by 3 bases, the J end by 10 bases, with 28 bases between. Germline CDR1 and CDR2: MGHRA and YSYEKL. The CDR3 runs 18 residues. In nucleotides, the CDR3 is TGCGCCAGCAGCCAGGCCGGACTGGGTAGCCGACGTAGTGGAGAGCAGTTCTTC. Translated, it gives CASSQAGLGSRRSGEQFF.

The table lists this clone with a few counts. The V gene is TRBV25-1, the J gene TRBJ2-1; the D is unclear. The CDR3 extends over 14 amino acids. CDR1 is MGHDK and CDR2 is SYGVNS in the germline V gene. V lost 6 bases to trimming and J lost 5 bases, with 14 bases between them. The CDR3 spells CASSHRHGDNEQFF. In DNA form, the CDR3 reads TGTGCCAGCAGCCACCGGCACGGTGACAATGAGCAGTTCTTC.

V is TRBV7-2 and J is TRBJ2-1; 9 bases match TRBD2. V was pared by 2 bases and J by 12 bases, with 8 bases of the junction left unmatched. This CDR3 contains 14 residues. Germline-derived CDR1 and CDR2 are SGHTA and FQGNSA. The DNA of the CDR3 is TGTGCCAGCAGCTTAAATGCGGGAGGGATGGGGCAGTTCTTC. Its translation: CASSLNAGGMGQFF.

The V gene is TRBV5-4, the J gene TRBJ2-3, with D perhaps matching TRBD1 (6 bases). In germline, CDR1 is SGHNT, CDR2 YYREEE (reference sequence). Trimming removed 6 bases from V and 0 bases from J, with 14 bases in between. The CDR3 sequence is 15 residues long. The CDR3 DNA reads as TGTGCCAGCACCCGAACGGGACAAAGCACAGATACGCAGTATTTT. This translates into CASTRTGQSTDTQYF.

This clone was found a few times. V usage is TRBV18 and J usage is TRBJ1-5, with TRBD1 as a possible D gene (6 bases). The CDR3 length is 14 residues. V dropped 3 bases and J dropped 6 bases, with 12 bases sitting between them. Germline CDR1 and CDR2: KGHSH and LQKENI. CDR3 protein: CASSPTDSGQPQHF. CDR3 sequence (DNA): TGTGCCAGCTCACCCACGGACAGCGGTCAGCCCCAGCATTTT.

V usage is TRBV18 and J usage is TRBJ2-3, with D perhaps TRBD2 (6 bases). The CDR3 runs 15 residues. The V end lost 3 bases, the J end lost 6 bases, and 16 bases lay between the germline ends. In germline, CDR1 is KGHSH, CDR2 LQKENI. CDR3: CASSPQGHRGDTQYF. CDR3 in DNA: TGTGCCAGCTCACCCCAGGGCCATCGGGGGGATACGCAGTATTTT.

The V gene is TRBV4-1, the J gene TRBJ2-3, with 8 positions matching TRBD2. CDR1 is MGHRA, CDR2 YSYEKL, per germline. V lost 5 bases and J lost 3; bases outside the gene matches: 4. CDR3 length: 14 amino acids. The CDR3 DNA is TGCGCCAGCAGCTCCGGGGGGGCAACAGATACGCAGTATTTT. This gives the protein CASSSGGATDTQYF.

The chain employs TRBV6-1 and TRBJ2-1; D is undetermined. Trimming took off 6 bases at V and 4 bases at J, with 16 bases between the two ends. The CDR3 sequence is 15 residues long. The V gene's germline CDR1 is MNHNS and CDR2 SASEGT. The CDR3 DNA sequence: TGTGCCAGCAGGGAGCCGGCCCCTCAATACAATGAGCAGTTCTTC. The encoded protein is CASREPAPQYNEQFF.

To note about this clone: Additional DNA sequences in this sample encode the identical CDR3. The chain recombines TRBV2 with TRBJ1-1; a weak D match, TRBD1 (5 bases). The CDR3 consists of 13 residues. The germline V gene encodes CDR1 SNHLY and CDR2 FYNNEI. V gave up 3 bases and J gave up 1 base, with 6 bases separating them. The CDR3 loop reads CASSDQGNTEAFF. DNA for the CDR3: TGTGCCAGCAGTGACCAGGGGAACACTGAAGCTTTCTTT.

This chain joins TRBV5-1 and TRBJ1-2; TRBD1 is a possible D gene (6 bases). The CDR3 sequence is 18 residues long. The V end was cut by 0 bases, the J end by 3 bases, with 21 bases between. Germline CDR1 reads SGHRS; CDR2 reads YFSETQ. The CDR3 DNA sequence: TGCGCCAGCAGCTTGGAACCGGAACGGACCAAGGGGGACTATGGCTACACCTTC. Encoded protein: CASSLEPERTKGDYGYTF.